This section outlines one T cell receptor (beta chain) sequence together with its context. Both 60 Vbeta primers and 13 Jbeta primers went into the PCR. Sequenced by immunoSEQ multiplex PCR; TCRdb stores in-frame clones only, minus some. This sample has about 110,000 clones, with 74% found just once. Every donor was a healthy person donating bone marrow. The data stem from a study of cytomegalovirus exposure and HLA in healthy donors. The receptor was isolated from a man aged 50-60 years in good health and CMV-seropositive. Sequenced: PBMCs.

CDR3 amino acids: CASRDTPLGNEQFF. The CDR3 nucleotides read TGTGCCAGCCGGGACACTCCCCTTGGGAATGAGCAGTTCTTC. The chain couples TRBV7-2 to TRBJ2-1; TRBD1 might be the D (6 bases). V dropped 8 bases and J dropped 7 bases, with 18 bases sitting between them. The CDR3 sequence is 14 residues long. CDR1 and CDR2 (germline): SGHTA, FQGNSA. Together with reference TRBV7-2 and TRBJ2-1, the CDR3 gives the full variable domain: GAGVSQSPSNKVTEKGKDVELRCDPISGHTALYWYRQSLGQGLEFLIYFQGNSAPDKSGLPSDRFSAERTGGSVSTLTIQRTQQEDSAVYLCASRDTPLGNEQFFGPGTRLTVL.